This T cell receptor (beta chain) was sequenced during a study of blood T cell repertoires in COVID-19. Study-level background: In each case, the material was cDNA or gDNA derived from T cells, B-cell-depleted T cells, or PBMCs.

Here immunoSEQ multiplex PCR was the method, and the copy in TCRdb shows in-frame clones only, minus some. The table records 150,000 or so clones, just under 85% of them present only once. Ages ranged from about 18 to 90 years, with residence in around 24 US areas. Cohort allocation depended upon clinical history that participants reported. What the recovered Cohort 3 donors had was two negative PCRs, clearance, or symptom resolution. The source is a man aged 45-65 years who had recovered from COVID-19. Sequenced sample: PBMCs or T cells enriched from blood (not recorded which).

In DNA, the CDR3 is TGTGCCAGCAGTCCCCGGGGTAGCTCCTACAATGAGCAGTTCTTC. Its translation: CASSPRGSSYNEQFF. The chain uses TRBV6-5 and TRBJ2-1, with D perhaps matching TRBD2 (5 bases). The CDR3 consists of 15 residues. The germline V and J ends were trimmed by 5 bases and 0 bases, with 11 bases remaining between them. Germline CDR1 MNHEY, CDR2 SVGAGI.